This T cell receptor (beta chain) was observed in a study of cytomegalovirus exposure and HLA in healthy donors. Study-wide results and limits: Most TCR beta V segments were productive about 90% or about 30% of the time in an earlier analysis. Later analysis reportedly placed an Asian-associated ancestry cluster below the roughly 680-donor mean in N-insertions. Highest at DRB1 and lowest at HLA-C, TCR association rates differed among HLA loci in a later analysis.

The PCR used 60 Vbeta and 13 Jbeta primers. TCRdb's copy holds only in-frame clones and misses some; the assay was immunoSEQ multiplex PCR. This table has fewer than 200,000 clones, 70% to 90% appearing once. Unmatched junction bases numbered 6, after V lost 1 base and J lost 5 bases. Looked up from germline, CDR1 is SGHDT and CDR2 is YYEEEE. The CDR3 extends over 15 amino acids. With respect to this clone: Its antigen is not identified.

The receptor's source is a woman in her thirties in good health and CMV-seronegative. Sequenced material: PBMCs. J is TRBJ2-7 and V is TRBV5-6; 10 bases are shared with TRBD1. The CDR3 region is CASSLWGQGINEQYF. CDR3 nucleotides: TGTGCCAGCAGCTTGTGGGGACAGGGGATTAACGAGCAGTACTTC.